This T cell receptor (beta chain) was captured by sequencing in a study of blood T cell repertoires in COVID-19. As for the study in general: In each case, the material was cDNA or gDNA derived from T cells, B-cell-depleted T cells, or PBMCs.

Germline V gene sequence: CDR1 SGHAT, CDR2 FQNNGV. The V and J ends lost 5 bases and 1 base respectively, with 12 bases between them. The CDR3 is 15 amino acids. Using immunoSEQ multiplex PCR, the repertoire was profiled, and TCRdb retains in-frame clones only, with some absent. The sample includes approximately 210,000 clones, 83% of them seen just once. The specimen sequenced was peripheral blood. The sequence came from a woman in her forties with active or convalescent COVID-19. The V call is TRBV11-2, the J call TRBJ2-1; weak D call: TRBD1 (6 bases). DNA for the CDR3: TGTGCCAGCAGCCGCGGACAGCGGTCCTACAATGAGCAGTTCTTC. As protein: CASSRGQRSYNEQFF.